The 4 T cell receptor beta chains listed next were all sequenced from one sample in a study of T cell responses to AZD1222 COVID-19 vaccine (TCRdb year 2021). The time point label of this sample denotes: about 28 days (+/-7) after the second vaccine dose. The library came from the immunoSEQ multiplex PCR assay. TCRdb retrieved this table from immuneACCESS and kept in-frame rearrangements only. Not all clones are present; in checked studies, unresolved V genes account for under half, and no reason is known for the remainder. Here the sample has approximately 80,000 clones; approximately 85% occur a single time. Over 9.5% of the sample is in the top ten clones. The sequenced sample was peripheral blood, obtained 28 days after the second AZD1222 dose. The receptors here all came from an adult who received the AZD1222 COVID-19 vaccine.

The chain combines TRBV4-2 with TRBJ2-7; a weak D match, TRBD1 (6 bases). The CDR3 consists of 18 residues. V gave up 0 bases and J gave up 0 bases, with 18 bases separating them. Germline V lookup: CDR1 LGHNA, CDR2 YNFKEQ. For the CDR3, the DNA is TGTGCCAGCAGCCAAGATCTCTCAACAGGGCCTCTCTCCTACGAGCAGTACTTC. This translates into CASSQDLSTGPLSYEQYF.

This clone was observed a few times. CDR3 residues: CASSPQRTGLDVTQYF. The CDR3 bases are TGTGCCAGCAGTCCCCAGAGGACAGGGCTGGATGTTACGCAGTATTTT. The chain couples TRBV28 to TRBJ2-3, with 8 bases identical to TRBD1. V lost 5 bases to trimming and J lost 8 bases; unmatched junction nucleotides: 15. The CDR3 has 16 amino acids. CDR1 is MDHEN and CDR2 is SYDVKM in the germline V gene.

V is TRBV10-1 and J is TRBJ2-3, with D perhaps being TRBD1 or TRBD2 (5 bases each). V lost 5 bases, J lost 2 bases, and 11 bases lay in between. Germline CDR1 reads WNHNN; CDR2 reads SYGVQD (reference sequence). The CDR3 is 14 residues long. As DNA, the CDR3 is TGCGCCAGCAGTATAGGGACGGACACAGATACGCAGTATTTT. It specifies CASSIGTDTDTQYF.

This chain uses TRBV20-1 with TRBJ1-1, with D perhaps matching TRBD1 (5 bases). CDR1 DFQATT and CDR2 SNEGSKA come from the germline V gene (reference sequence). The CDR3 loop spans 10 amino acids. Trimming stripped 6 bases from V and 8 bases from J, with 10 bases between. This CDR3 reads CSARGAEAFF. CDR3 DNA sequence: TGCAGTGCACGAGGGGCAGAAGCTTTCTTT.